The following is a T cell receptor (beta chain) sequence with its context. Its antigen is not yet known. Per-base quality was not reported, and no clone a single base away is much larger than it. This sample stems from a study of blood T cell repertoires in COVID-19 (dated by TCRdb to 2019 to 2021). A note on the overall study: Collaborator samples came from the United States, Italy and Spain and covered acute and convalescent phases of COVID-19. The material from the prospective study consisted of cDNA or gDNA derived from T cells, B-cell-depleted T cells, or PBMCs. Deeply sampled blood TCRbeta repertoires from subjects exposed to, actively infected with, or recovered from COVID-19 were included in the dataset. The repertoires were released in a freely available public database meant as a resource for research on the immune response to SARS-CoV-2. The samples were drawn from the first 160 participants of the ongoing ImmuneRACE study and from 950 to 1,500 subjects provided by 6 global collaborators. The sample metadata nearly always contained a de-identified subject ID, COVID-19 status, age in years and sex. HLA class I and class II types, where available, came from metadata supplied by the sample provider rather than from assay-based typing.

From the cysteine up to the phenylalanine, the CDR3 has a length of 17 residues. Only CDR3 DNA is held: 51 bases, read in frame from base 1. The CDR1 and CDR2 encoded by the germline V gene (reference sequence) are LNHDA and SQIVND. Trimming leaves V shorter by 0 bases and J shorter by 0 bases, with the junction holding 5 bases beyond the gene matches. TCRbeta CDR3 regions were amplified from genomic DNA by means of the immunoSEQ Assay, a bias-controlled multiplex PCR. Concerning the study's data processing: Nucleated cell counts per sample were estimated from amplification of reference gene primers within the assay. Sequence reads were collapsed and filtered to measure the absolute abundance of every unique TCRbeta CDR3 rearrangement. For each sample, productive Simpson clonality was calculated by taking the square root of Simpson's diversity index across productive rearrangements. TCRdb limited this immuneACCESS table to in-frame rearrangements with V and J called. A share of clones is missing; checked studies link under half to unresolved V genes, and the rest is unexplained. V and J calls and clone size are copied from that table; D and trimming were computed from the DNA. This sample holds some 260,000 clones; about 86% were observed only once. The ten largest make up over 1.1% of the sample.

Study-wide findings and limitations: How much clinical and demographic metadata was included differed by source and by participant, and the metadata was provided uncurated.

Each collaborating institution followed its own protocols to collect whole blood in K2EDTA tubes. For TCRbeta analysis, collaborator samples were shipped as frozen whole blood, as isolated PBMCs, or as DNA extracted from either sample type. The chain was built from TRBV19 and TRBJ2-1, and 7 bases in between align with TRBD1. Material for sequencing was peripheral blood. This TCR came from a man older than 75 with acute or convalescent COVID-19. The CDR3 has the sequence CASSIEGAGGSYNEQFF. The sequence in DNA is TGTGCCAGTAGTATAGAAGGGGCAGGGGGCTCCTACAATGAGCAGTTCTTC.